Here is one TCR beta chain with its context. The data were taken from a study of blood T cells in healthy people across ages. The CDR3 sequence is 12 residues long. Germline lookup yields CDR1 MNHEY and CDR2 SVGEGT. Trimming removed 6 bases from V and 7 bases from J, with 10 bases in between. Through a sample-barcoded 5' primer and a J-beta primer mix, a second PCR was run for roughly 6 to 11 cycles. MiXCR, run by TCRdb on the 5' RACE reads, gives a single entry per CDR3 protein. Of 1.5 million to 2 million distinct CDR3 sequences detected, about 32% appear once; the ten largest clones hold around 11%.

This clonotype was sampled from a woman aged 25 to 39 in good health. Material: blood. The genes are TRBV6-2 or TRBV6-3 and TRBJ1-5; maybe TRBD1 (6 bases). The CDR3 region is CASRGARQPQHF. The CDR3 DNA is TGTGCCAGCAGGGGGGCACGGCAGCCCCAGCATTTT.